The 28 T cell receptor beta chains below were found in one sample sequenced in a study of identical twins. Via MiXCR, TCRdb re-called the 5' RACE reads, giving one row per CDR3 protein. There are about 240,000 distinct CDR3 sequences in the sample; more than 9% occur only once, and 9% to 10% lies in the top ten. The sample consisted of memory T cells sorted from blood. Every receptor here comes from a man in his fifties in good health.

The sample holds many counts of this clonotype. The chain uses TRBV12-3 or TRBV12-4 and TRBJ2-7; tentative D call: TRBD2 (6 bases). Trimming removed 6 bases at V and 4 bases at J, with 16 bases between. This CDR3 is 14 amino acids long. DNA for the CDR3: TGTGCCAGCAGCAAGCCGGGACTGGAGTACGAGCAGTACTTC. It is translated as CASSKPGLEYEQYF.

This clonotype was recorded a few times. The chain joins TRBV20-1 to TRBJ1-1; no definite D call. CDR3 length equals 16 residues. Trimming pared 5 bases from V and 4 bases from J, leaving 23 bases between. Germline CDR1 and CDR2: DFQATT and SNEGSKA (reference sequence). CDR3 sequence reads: CSAPSHVRRVGTEAFF. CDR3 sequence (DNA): TGCAGTGCTCCGTCCCACGTTAGGAGGGTAGGCACTGAAGCTTTCTTT.

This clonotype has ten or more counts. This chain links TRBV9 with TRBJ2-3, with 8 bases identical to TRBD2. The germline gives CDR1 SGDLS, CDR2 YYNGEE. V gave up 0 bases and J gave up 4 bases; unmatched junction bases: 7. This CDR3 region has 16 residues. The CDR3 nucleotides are TGTGCCAGCAGCGTAGGCTCCAGCGGGAGCTCAGATACGCAGTATTTT. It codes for CASSVGSSGSSDTQYF.

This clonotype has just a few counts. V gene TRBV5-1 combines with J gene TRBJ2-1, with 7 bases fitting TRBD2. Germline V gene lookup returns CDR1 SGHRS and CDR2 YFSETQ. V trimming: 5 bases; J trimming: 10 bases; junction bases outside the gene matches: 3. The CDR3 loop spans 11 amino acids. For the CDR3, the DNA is TGCGCCAGCAGGGGGGGGTGGGAGCAGTTCTTC. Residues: CASRGGWEQFF.

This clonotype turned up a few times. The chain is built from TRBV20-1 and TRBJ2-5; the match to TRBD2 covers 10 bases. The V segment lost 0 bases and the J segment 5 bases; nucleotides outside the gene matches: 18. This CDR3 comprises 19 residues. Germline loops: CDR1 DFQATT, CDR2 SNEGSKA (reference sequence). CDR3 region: CSARDLGASGGSGWETQYF. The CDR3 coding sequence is TGCAGTGCTAGAGATCTCGGGGCTAGCGGGGGCTCTGGATGGGAGACCCAGTACTTC.

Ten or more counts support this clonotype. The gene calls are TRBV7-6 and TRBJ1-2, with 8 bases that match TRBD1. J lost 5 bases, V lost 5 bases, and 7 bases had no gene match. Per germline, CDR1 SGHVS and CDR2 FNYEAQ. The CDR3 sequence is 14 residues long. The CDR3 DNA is TGTGCCAGCAGCCCCGACAGGGGCGATTATGGCTACACCTTC. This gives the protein CASSPDRGDYGYTF.

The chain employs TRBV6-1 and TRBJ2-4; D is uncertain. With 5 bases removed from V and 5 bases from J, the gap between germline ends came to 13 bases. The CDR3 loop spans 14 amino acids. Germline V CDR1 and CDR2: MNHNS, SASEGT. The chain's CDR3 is CASSLHSVENIQYF. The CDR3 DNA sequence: TGTGCCAGCAGTCTTCATAGTGTAGAAAACATTCAGTACTTC.

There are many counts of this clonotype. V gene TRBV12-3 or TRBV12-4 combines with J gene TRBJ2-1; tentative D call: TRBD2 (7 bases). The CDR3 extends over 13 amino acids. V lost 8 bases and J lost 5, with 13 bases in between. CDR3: CASGRGGHNEQFF. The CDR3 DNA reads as TGTGCCAGCGGGAGGGGGGGCCACAATGAGCAGTTCTTC.

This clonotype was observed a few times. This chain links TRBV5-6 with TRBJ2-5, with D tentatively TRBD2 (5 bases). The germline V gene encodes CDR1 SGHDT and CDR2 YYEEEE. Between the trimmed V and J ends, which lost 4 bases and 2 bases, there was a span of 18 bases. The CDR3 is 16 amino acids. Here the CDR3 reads CASSPLYMGSQETQYF. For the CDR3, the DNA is TGTGCCAGCAGCCCGCTATATATGGGGAGTCAAGAGACCCAGTACTTC.

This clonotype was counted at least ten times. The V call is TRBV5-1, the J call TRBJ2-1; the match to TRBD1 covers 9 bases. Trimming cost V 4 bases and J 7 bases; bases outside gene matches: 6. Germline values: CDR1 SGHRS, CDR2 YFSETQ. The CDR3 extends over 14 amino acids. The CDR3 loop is CASSTGQGTNEQFF. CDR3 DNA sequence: TGCGCCAGCAGCACGGGACAGGGCACAAATGAGCAGTTCTTC. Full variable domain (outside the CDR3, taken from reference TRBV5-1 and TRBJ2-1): KAGVTQTPRYLIKTRGQQVTLSCSPISGHRSVSWYQQTPGQGLQFLFEYFSETQRNKGNFPGRFSGRQFSNSRSEMNVSTLELGDSALYLCASSTGQGTNEQFFGPGTRLTVL.

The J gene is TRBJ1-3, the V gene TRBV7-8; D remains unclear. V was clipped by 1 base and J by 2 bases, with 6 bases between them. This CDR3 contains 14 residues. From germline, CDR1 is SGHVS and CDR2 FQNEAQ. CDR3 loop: CASSLVGTGNTIYF. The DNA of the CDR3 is TGTGCCAGCAGCTTAGTGGGGACTGGAAACACCATATATTTT.

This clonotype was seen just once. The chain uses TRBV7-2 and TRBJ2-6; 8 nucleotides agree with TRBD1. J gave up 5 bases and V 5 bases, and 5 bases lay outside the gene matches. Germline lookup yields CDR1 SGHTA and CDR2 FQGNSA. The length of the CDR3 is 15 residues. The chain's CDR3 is CASSPRTGRANVLTF. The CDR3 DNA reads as TGTGCCAGCAGCCCACGGACAGGGAGGGCCAACGTCCTGACTTTC.

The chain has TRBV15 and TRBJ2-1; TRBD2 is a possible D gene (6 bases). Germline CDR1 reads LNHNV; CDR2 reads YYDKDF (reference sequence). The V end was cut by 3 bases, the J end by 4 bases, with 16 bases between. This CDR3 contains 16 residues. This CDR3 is CATSSPRDFYYNEQFF. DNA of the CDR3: TGTGCCACCAGCAGTCCCCGGGACTTCTATTACAATGAGCAGTTCTTC.

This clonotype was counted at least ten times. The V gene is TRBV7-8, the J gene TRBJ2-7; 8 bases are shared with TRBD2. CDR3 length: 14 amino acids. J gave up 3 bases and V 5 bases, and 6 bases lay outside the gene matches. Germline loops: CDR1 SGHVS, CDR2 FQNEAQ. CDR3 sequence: CASSKGLASYEQYF. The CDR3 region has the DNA TGTGCCAGCAGCAAAGGACTAGCTAGCTACGAGCAGTACTTC.

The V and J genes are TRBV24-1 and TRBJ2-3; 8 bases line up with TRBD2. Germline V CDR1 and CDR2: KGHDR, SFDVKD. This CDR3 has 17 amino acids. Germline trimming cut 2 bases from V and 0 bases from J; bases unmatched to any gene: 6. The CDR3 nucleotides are TGTGCCACCAGTGATTCTACAGCTAGCGGGAGCACAGATACGCAGTATTTT. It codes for CATSDSTASGSTDTQYF.

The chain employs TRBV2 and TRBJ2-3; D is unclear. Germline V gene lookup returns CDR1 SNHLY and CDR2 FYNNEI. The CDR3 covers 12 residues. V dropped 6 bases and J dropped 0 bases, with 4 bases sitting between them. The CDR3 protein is CASRVSTDTQYF. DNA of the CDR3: TGTGCCAGCAGGGTCAGCACAGATACGCAGTATTTT.

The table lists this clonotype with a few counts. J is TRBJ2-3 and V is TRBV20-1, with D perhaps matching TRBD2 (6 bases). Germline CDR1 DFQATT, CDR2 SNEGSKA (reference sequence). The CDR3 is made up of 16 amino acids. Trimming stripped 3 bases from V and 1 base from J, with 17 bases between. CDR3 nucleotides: TGCAGTGCTAGCCCCCGGGGCACGGGGGGCACAGATACGCAGTATTTT. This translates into CSASPRGTGGTDTQYF.

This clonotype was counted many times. The CDR3: CATSRDLGQMREKLFF. The CDR3 bases are TGTGCCACCAGCAGAGATTTAGGACAGATGCGTGAAAAACTGTTTTTT. V usage is TRBV15 and J usage is TRBJ1-4, with TRBD1 as a possible D gene (6 bases). The CDR3 is 16 residues long. Trimming stripped 0 bases from V and 7 bases from J, with 15 bases between. Germline CDR1 is LNHNV and CDR2 is YYDKDF (reference sequence).

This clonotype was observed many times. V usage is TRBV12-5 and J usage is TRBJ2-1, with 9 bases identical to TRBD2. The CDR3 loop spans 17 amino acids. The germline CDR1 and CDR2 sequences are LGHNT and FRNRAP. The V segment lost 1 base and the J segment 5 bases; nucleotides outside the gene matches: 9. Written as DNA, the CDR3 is TGTGCTAGTGGTTTGGGAAAGGGAGCGGGAGGCAACAATGAGCAGTTCTTC. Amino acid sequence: CASGLGKGAGGNNEQFF.

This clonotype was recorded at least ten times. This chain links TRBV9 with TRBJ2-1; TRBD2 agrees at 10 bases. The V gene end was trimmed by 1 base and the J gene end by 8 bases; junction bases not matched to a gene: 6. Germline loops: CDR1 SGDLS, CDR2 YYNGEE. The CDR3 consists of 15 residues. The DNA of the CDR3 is TGTGCCAGCAGCGTACAAGCGGGGGGGCCACATGAGCAGTTCTTC. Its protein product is CASSVQAGGPHEQFF.

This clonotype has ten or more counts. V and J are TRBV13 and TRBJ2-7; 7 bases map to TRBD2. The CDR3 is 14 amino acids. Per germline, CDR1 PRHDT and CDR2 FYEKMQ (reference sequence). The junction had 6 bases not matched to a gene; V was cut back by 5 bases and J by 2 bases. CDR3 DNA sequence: TGTGCCAGCAGCCCGCGGGAGCCCCCCTACGAGCAGTACTTC. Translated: CASSPREPPYEQYF.

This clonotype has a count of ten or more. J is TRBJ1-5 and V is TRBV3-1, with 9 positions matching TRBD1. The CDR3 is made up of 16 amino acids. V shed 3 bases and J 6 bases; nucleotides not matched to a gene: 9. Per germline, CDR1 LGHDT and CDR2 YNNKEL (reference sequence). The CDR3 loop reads CASSQGPDRGRQPQHF. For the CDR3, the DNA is TGTGCCAGCAGCCAGGGCCCGGACAGGGGCCGTCAGCCCCAGCATTTT. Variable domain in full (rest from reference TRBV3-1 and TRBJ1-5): DTAVSQTPKYLVTQMGNDKSIKCEQNLGHDTMYWYKQDSKKFLKIMFSYNNKELIINETVPNRFSPKSPDKAHLNLHINSLELGDSAVYFCASSQGPDRGRQPQHFGDGTRLSIL.

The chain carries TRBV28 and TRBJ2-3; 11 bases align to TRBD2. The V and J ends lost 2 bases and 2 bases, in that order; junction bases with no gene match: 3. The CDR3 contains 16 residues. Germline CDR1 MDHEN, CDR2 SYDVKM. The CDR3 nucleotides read TGTGCCAGCAGTTTAGGGACTAGCGGTCACACAGATACGCAGTATTTT. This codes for CASSLGTSGHTDTQYF.

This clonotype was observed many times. The CDR3 protein is CASSKLEIRNEQFF. The CDR3 DNA follows: TGCGCCAGCAGCAAGCTAGAAATCCGCAATGAGCAGTTCTTC. This chain links TRBV5-1 with TRBJ2-1; D gene ambiguous. The length of the CDR3 is 14 residues. The germline gives CDR1 SGHRS, CDR2 YFSETQ. The V end was cut by 4 bases, the J end by 6 bases, with 14 bases between.

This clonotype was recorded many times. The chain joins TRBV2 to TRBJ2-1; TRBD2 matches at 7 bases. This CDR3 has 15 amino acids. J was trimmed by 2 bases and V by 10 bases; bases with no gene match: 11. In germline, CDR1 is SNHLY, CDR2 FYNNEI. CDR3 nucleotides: TGTGCCACCCAGCTAGCGGTAGGGCCCTACAATGAGCAGTTCTTC. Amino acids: CATQLAVGPYNEQFF.

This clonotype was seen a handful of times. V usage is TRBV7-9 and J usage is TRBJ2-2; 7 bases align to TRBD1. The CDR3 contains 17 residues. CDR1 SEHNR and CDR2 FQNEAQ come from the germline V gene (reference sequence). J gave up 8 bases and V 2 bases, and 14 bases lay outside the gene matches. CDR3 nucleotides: TGTGCCAGCAGCTTAATTAGGACAGGCCGAGAAGTGGGGGAGCTGTTTTTT. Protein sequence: CASSLIRTGREVGELFF.

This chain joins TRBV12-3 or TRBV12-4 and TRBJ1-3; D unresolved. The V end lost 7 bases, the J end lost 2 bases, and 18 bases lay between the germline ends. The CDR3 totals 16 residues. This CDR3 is CASTGLRDGAGNTIYF. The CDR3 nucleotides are TGTGCCAGCACTGGCTTAAGAGACGGAGCTGGAAACACCATATATTTT.

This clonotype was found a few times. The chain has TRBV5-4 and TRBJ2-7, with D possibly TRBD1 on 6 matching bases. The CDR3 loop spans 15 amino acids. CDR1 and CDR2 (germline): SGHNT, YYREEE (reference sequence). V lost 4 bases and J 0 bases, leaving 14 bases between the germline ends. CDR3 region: CASSVGSGASYEQYF. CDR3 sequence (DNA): TGTGCCAGCAGCGTAGGCTCAGGGGCCTCCTACGAGCAGTACTTC.